Listed below are T cell receptor beta chains from one sample, sequenced in a study of blood T cell repertoires in COVID-19. Clones were read by immunoSEQ multiplex PCR, and TCRdb kept only the in-frame ones, dropping some. The data contain some 180,000 clones, roughly nine tenths of them singletons. Sequencing was done on a sample of peripheral blood. These receptors came from a man in his 60s with active or convalescent COVID-19. CDR3s include the opening cysteine and the closing phenylalanine or tryptophan. A D gene is named only where the DNA matches it firmly. The size entry is marked missing in some rows and otherwise reads once, few, many or a size class.

TRBV13	.	TRBD2	TRBJ2-3	TGTGCCAGCAGTCGTCGCGCGGGGGGTAGCACAGATACGCAGTATTTT	CASSRRAGGSTDTQYF
TRBV7-7	.	.	TRBJ2-5	TGTGCCAGCAGCCTTGCCCCGGACTACCAAGAGACCCAGTACTTC	CASSLAPDYQETQYF
TRBV7-9	.	TRBD1	TRBJ1-6	TGTGCCAGCAGCACAACAGGGGCGATAAGAAATTCACCCCTCCACTTT	CASSTTGAIRNSPLHF
TRBV5-1	.	TRBD1	TRBJ1-1	TGCGCCAGCAGCTTTGACAGGGGGCGCTTAGCTTTCTTT	CASSFDRGRLAFF
TRBV11-2	.	.	TRBJ1-2	TGTGCCAGCAGCTTAGGTACAGGGTCTTTCTATGGCTACACCTTC	CASSLGTGSFYGYTF
TRBV27	.	TRBD1	TRBJ1-2	TGTGCCAGCAGGTCCACAGGGGGCTATGGCTACACCTTC	CASRSTGGYGYTF
TRBV9	.	TRBD1	TRBJ2-7	TGTGCCAGCAGCGTAGACGAGGGACAGGGGACCTACGAGCAGTACTTC	CASSVDEGQGTYEQYF
TRBV3-1/TRBV3-2	.	.	TRBJ1-6	TGTGCCAGCAGCCGGACTGTTAATTCACCCCTCCACTTT	CASSRTVNSPLHF
TRBV7-3	.	.	TRBJ2-1	TGTGCCAGCAGCTTGGGAGGTCACAATGAGCAGTTCTTC	CASSLGGHNEQFF
TRBV2	few	TRBD1	TRBJ1-1	TGTGCCAGCAGACCGGACAGGGGTAATACTGAAGCTTTCTTT	CASRPDRGNTEAFF
TRBV6-1	.	.	TRBJ1-5	TGTGCCAGCAGTGAAATAGTACTGATAATCGGTCAGCCCCAGCATTTT	CASSEIVLIIGQPQHF
TRBV7-7	once	.	TRBJ1-2	TGTGCCAGCAGCCCCCGAGCACGGGGCCGCGAAGGGACTTATGGCTACACCTTC	CASSPRARGREGTYGYTF
TRBV28	once	.	TRBJ1-5	TGTGCCAGCGTAGATAGCAATCAGCCCCAGCATTTT	CASVDSNQPQHF
TRBV6-1	.	.	TRBJ1-1	TGTGCCAGCAGTGAAGCGGTAGGCACGCGGACTGAAGCTTTCTTT	CASSEAVGTRTEAFF
TRBV7-8	.	TRBD2	TRBJ2-1	TGTGCCAGCAGCTCCCCGGGGGGGGTACATGAGCAGTTCTTC	CASSSPGGVHEQFF
TRBV12-5	.	TRBD1	TRBJ1-2	TGTGCTAGTGGTTTGGTACGGGGACAGACCGTGGGATCCACCTTC	CASGLVRGQTVGSTF
TRBV18	.	TRBD1	TRBJ2-2	TGTGCCAGCTCACCAAGGACAGGGGCGAACACCGGGGAGCTGTTTTTT	CASSPRTGANTGELFF
TRBV9	few	.	TRBJ2-3	TGTGCCAGCAGCGTAATGAGAGCGGGTTACACAGATACGCAGTATTTT	CASSVMRAGYTDTQYF
TRBV11-2	few	.	TRBJ2-2	TGTGCCAGCAGCTTACAGGGAAACACCGGGGAGCTGTTTTTT	CASSLQGNTGELFF
TRBV5-6	.	.	TRBJ1-4	TGTGCCAGCAGCAGGAGCAGGGGTGAAAAACTGTTTTTT	CASSRSRGEKLFF
TRBV5-4	.	.	TRBJ2-5	TGTGCCAGCAGCTACGTGGCCGGGCGGGCTGGGGAGACCCAGTACTTC	CASSYVAGRAGETQYF
TRBV19	.	TRBD1	TRBJ1-2	TGTGCCAGTGGGACAGGGGAATATGGCTACACCTTC	CASGTGEYGYTF
TRBV3-1/TRBV3-2	.	.	TRBJ1-6	TGTGCCAGCAGCCATCCGAGGTCACCCCTCCACTTT	CASSHPRSPLHF
TRBV18	.	TRBD1	TRBJ1-2	TGTGCCAGCTCCCCCCAGACAGGGACCAGATATGGCTACACCTTC	CASSPQTGTRYGYTF
TRBV20-1	few	.	TRBJ1-1	TGCAGTCCGGGGACTGGCACTGAAGCTTTCTTT	CSPGTGTEAFF
TRBV5-1	once	.	TRBJ2-3	TGCGCCAGCAGCTTGGACCAGAACCGAGATACGCAGTATTTT	CASSLDQNRDTQYF
TRBV6-1	.	.	TRBJ2-7	TGTGCCAGCAGTGAAGCCCGCAGGGCCAGAGCCTACGAGCAGTACTTC	CASSEARRARAYEQYF
TRBV6-5	.	.	TRBJ2-3	TGTGCCAGCAGTTACGACTCTGCAGATACGCAGTATTTT	CASSYDSADTQYF
TRBV19	.	TRBD1	TRBJ1-4	TGTGCCAGTAGTTCCCGACAGGGAGGAGTTGAAAAACTGTTTTTT	CASSSRQGGVEKLFF
TRBV4-1	.	TRBD2	TRBJ2-2	TGCGCCAGCAGCCTAGCGGGGGAGCTAAACACCGGGGAGCTGTTTTTT	CASSLAGELNTGELFF
TRBV11-2	.	TRBD2	TRBJ2-7	TGTGCCAGCAGCTTAGGAATGGGACTAGCCTACGAGCAGTACTTC	CASSLGMGLAYEQYF
TRBV4-1	.	TRBD2	TRBJ2-7	TGCGCCAGCAGCCAACATAGCGGGGGCTCCTACGAGCAGTACTTC	CASSQHSGGSYEQYF
TRBV30	.	.	TRBJ1-5	TGTGCCTGGAGTGCAGGGGCAAATCAGCCCCAGCATTTT	CAWSAGANQPQHF
TRBV7-9	.	.	TRBJ2-1	TGTGCCAGCAGCCCCCCCTCGACGCGGGGTAGGCAGTTCTTC	CASSPPSTRGRQFF
TRBV6-5	.	.	TRBJ2-2	TGTGCCAGCAGTCACATTAACACCGGGGAGCTGTTTTTT	CASSHINTGELFF
TRBV2	.	TRBD1	TRBJ1-3	TGTGCCAGCAGCCTGACAGGGGCTGGAAACACCATATATTTT	CASSLTGAGNTIYF
TRBV29-1	.	TRBD2	TRBJ2-3	TGCAGCGCCGGGCGGGGGAATACAGATACGCAGTATTTT	CSAGRGNTDTQYF